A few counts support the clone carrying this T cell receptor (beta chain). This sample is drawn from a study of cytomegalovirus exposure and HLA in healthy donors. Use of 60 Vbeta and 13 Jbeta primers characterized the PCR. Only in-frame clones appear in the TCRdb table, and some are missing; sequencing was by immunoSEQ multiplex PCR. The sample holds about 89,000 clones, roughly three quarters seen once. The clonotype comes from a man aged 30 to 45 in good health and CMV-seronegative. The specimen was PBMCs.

This CDR3 reads CASSIAIQERGNTIYF. Written as DNA, the CDR3 is TGTGCCAGTAGTATAGCGATACAGGAGCGTGGAAACACCATATATTTT. The chain recombines TRBV19 with TRBJ1-3; D perhaps matches TRBD1 (5 bases). The CDR3 loop spans 16 amino acids. Germline lookup yields CDR1 LNHDA and CDR2 SQIVND (reference sequence). Deletions cut 1 base from V and 3 bases from J, with 13 bases between.